These 32 T cell receptor beta chains came from one sample sequenced in a study of cytomegalovirus exposure and HLA in healthy donors. PCR was performed using 60 Vbeta and 13 Jbeta primers. Repertoires were generated with immunoSEQ multiplex PCR, while TCRdb's copy carries only in-frame clones and drops some. The sample contains some 200,000 clones, 82% of which appear only once. Material: PBMCs. These receptors all come from a woman younger than 35 in good health and CMV-seronegative.

V gene TRBV5-1 combines with J gene TRBJ1-2, with a tentative D call TRBD1 (6 bases). Germline loops: CDR1 SGHRS, CDR2 YFSETQ. V lost 0 bases to trimming and J lost 5 bases, with 17 bases between them. The CDR3 spans 16 residues. The CDR3 bases are TGCGCCAGCAGCTTGGAGTCACAGGGCTTGAGGTATGGCTACACCTTC. It specifies CASSLESQGLRYGYTF.

The chain links TRBV5-1 to TRBJ1-1; D ambiguous. The germline V and J ends were trimmed by 4 bases and 3 bases, with 22 bases remaining between them. Germline CDR1 is SGHRS and CDR2 is YFSETQ. The CDR3 totals 17 residues. CDR3: CASSSGVAPGKDTEAFF. CDR3 coding DNA: TGCGCCAGCAGCAGCGGGGTGGCACCGGGTAAGGACACTGAAGCTTTCTTT.

This chain links TRBV27 with TRBJ1-1; no definite D call. Deletions cut 1 base from V and 3 bases from J, with 18 bases between. Per the germline V gene, CDR1 is MNHEY and CDR2 is SMNVEV (reference sequence). The CDR3 length is 17 residues. The CDR3 coding sequence is TGTGCCAGCAGTTTATTGACGGTCCGGGGATTGTACACTGAAGCTTTCTTT. Translating gives CASSLLTVRGLYTEAFF.

The chain has TRBV20-1 and TRBJ2-1; D is undetermined. CDR3 size: 11 residues. Germline CDR1 and CDR2: DFQATT and SNEGSKA (reference sequence). The CDR3 sequence is CSIHIYNEQFF. The CDR3 nucleotides are TGCAGCATCCACATTTACAATGAGCAGTTCTTC.

Details on this clone: The junction departs from the called germline gene at one end, perhaps through a read error. The chain is built from TRBV7-9 and TRBJ2-7, with no clear D. The CDR3 has 12 residues. CDR1 and CDR2 from the germline V gene are SEHNR and FQNEAQ (reference sequence). CDR3 bases: TGTTCCAGCAGCTTAATATCGTACGAGCAGTACTTC. Translation: CSSSLISYEQYF.

V usage is TRBV28 and J usage is TRBJ2-5; TRBD2 matches at 8 bases. V dropped 4 bases and J dropped 1; count of bases not matched to a gene: 17. CDR3 length: 19 residues. Looked up from germline, CDR1 is MDHEN and CDR2 is SYDVKM. The CDR3 DNA is TGTGCCAGCAGTTACGACTTGGTCGGGAGGGCCCGGAGCCAAGAGACCCAGTACTTC. Protein: CASSYDLVGRARSQETQYF.

The V call is TRBV27, the J call TRBJ2-7; 9 bases are shared with TRBD2. The CDR3 is made up of 16 amino acids. The V segment lost 2 bases and the J segment 6 bases; nucleotides outside the gene matches: 11. Per germline, CDR1 MNHEY and CDR2 SMNVEV (reference sequence). The CDR3 is CASSLTSGPLSGEQYF. For the CDR3, the DNA is TGTGCCAGCAGTTTAACTAGCGGGCCCCTTTCCGGCGAGCAGTACTTC.

V usage is TRBV18 and J usage is TRBJ2-1; TRBD2 matches 7 bases. CDR1 and CDR2 from the germline V gene are KGHSH and LQKENI. This CDR3 comprises 15 residues. J lost 7 bases, V lost 8 bases, and 14 bases had no gene match. The CDR3: CASRATFPGRNEQFF. The CDR3, as DNA: TGTGCCAGCCGTGCGACCTTCCCCGGGAGGAATGAGCAGTTCTTC.

The chain joins TRBV4-2 to TRBJ2-1, with D possibly matching TRBD2 (5 bases). This CDR3 is built from 16 residues. The V gene lost 0 bases and the J gene lost 4 bases, with 13 bases spanning the gap. Germline-derived CDR1 and CDR2 are LGHNA and YNFKEQ. Written as DNA, the CDR3 is TGTGCCAGCAGCCAAGAAGCCGGACTGGGATACAATGAGCAGTTCTTC. This sequence encodes CASSQEAGLGYNEQFF.

This clone showed up just once. V is TRBV28 and J is TRBJ1-5, with D hard to call. Trimming removed 5 bases from V and 3 bases from J, with 14 bases in between. The germline V gene has CDR1 MDHEN and CDR2 SYDVKM. The CDR3 loop spans 15 amino acids. In nucleotides, the CDR3 is TGTGCCAGCAGTGCCTCCGGGAGGATCAATCAGCCCCAGCATTTT. Translation: CASSASGRINQPQHF.

V is TRBV28 and J is TRBJ2-1; TRBD2 agrees at 13 bases. The germline CDR1 and CDR2 sequences are MDHEN and SYDVKM. This CDR3 has 15 residues. The V and J ends lost 4 bases and 4 bases, in that order; junction bases with no gene match: 1. CDR3 in amino acids: CASSSTSGRYNEQFF. The CDR3 region has the DNA TGTGCCAGCAGTTCGACTAGCGGGAGGTACAATGAGCAGTTCTTC.

The chain has TRBV5-1 and TRBJ2-7; TRBD1 agrees at 8 bases. Germline CDR1 SGHRS, CDR2 YFSETQ. V lost 1 base to trimming and J lost 6 bases; unmatched junction nucleotides: 6. The CDR3 consists of 14 residues. The CDR3 region is CASSLRDRGSEQYF. The CDR3 nucleotides read TGCGCCAGCAGCTTGCGAGACAGGGGCTCCGAGCAGTACTTC.

The chain couples TRBV5-4 to TRBJ2-7; TRBD1 matches 9 bases. Unmatched junction bases numbered 7, after V lost 3 bases and J lost 6 bases. Germline values: CDR1 SGHNT, CDR2 YYREEE (reference sequence). The CDR3 is 14 residues long. The DNA for the CDR3 is TGTGCCAGCAGCTCTCCCACAGGGGGCTTCGAGCAGTACTTC. It translates to CASSSPTGGFEQYF. Combining the CDR3 with reference TRBV5-4 and TRBJ2-7 gives the whole variable domain ETGVTQSPTHLIKTRGQQVTLRCSSQSGHNTVSWYQQALGQGPQFIFQYYREEENGRGNFPPRFSGLQFPNYSSELNVNALELDDSALYLCASSSPTGGFEQYFGPGTRLTVT.

The chain has TRBV7-9 and TRBJ1-1; a possible D gene is TRBD1 (6 bases). V lost 5 bases and J 1 base, leaving 11 bases between the germline ends. Per the germline V gene, CDR1 is SEHNR and CDR2 is FQNEAQ (reference sequence). This CDR3 is built from 14 residues. DNA for the CDR3: TGTGCCAGCAGCCCACAGGGTAAGAACACTGAAGCTTTCTTT. Translating gives CASSPQGKNTEAFF.

CDR3 loop: CASSETGGNSPLHF. For the CDR3, the DNA is TGTGCCAGCAGCGAGACAGGGGGTAATTCACCCCTCCACTTT. This chain links TRBV7-9 with TRBJ1-6; 9 nucleotides agree with TRBD1. Germline trimming cut 5 bases from V and 6 bases from J; bases unmatched to any gene: 2. This CDR3 region has 14 residues. Germline CDR1 reads SEHNR; CDR2 reads FQNEAQ (reference sequence).

The V gene is TRBV5-1, the J gene TRBJ1-1; TRBD1 is a possible D gene (5 bases). The CDR3 spans 15 residues. The ends were cut back, 0 bases at V and 1 base at J, with 10 bases in the middle. Germline V gene data show CDR1 as SGHRS and CDR2 as YFSETQ. The CDR3 loop reads CASSLGDLPNTEAFF. For the CDR3, the DNA is TGCGCCAGCAGCTTGGGGGACTTGCCGAACACTGAAGCTTTCTTT.

The chain combines TRBV5-1 with TRBJ2-6, with D maybe TRBD1 (6 bases). The CDR3 is 15 amino acids. The ends were cut back, 0 bases at V and 2 bases at J, with 6 bases in the middle. Per the germline V gene, CDR1 is SGHRS and CDR2 is YFSETQ. The CDR3 nucleotides read TGCGCCAGCAGCTTGGCAGGGGCTGGGGCCAACGTCCTGACTTTC. Translating gives CASSLAGAGANVLTF.

This chain uses TRBV5-1 with TRBJ2-5; TRBD2 matches 9 bases. V dropped 1 base and J dropped 5; count of bases not matched to a gene: 15. The germline V gene encodes CDR1 SGHRS and CDR2 YFSETQ. The CDR3 spans 18 residues. CDR3 amino acids: CASSLPRSSGSPGETQYF. The CDR3 coding sequence is TGCGCCAGCAGCTTGCCCAGGAGTAGCGGGAGTCCCGGGGAGACCCAGTACTTC.

The rearrangement joins TRBV7-6 to TRBJ2-5; D is perhaps TRBD1 (6 bases). V was trimmed by 0 bases and J by 5 bases, leaving 13 bases between them. The CDR3 is made up of 15 amino acids. Germline V lookup: CDR1 SGHVS, CDR2 FNYEAQ. The CDR3 reads CASSLAAGATETQYF. CDR3 sequence (DNA): TGTGCCAGCAGCTTAGCGGCAGGGGCTACGGAGACCCAGTACTTC.

The rearrangement links TRBV6-6 to TRBJ1-2; no firm D call. In germline, CDR1 is MNHNY, CDR2 SVGAGI (reference sequence). V shed 5 bases and J shed 8 bases, with 12 bases lying between them. The CDR3 loop spans 12 amino acids. Here the CDR3 DNA reads TGTGCCAGCAGTCTCGAGCCGGGAGGCTACACCTTC. It yields the protein CASSLEPGGYTF.

The chain is built from TRBV5-1 and TRBJ1-2, with a possible D match to TRBD1 (6 bases). The CDR3 is 14 amino acids. Trimming took 4 bases from V and 5 from J, leaving 15 bases between them. CDR1 and CDR2 (germline): SGHRS, YFSETQ. CDR3 in DNA: TGCGCCAGCAGCCCCCGAAGGACAGAGTATGGCTACACCTTC. Protein: CASSPRRTEYGYTF.

The V gene is TRBV10-1, the J gene TRBJ2-7; TRBD1 aligns across 9 bases. The CDR3 extends over 14 amino acids. Unmatched junction bases numbered 10, after V lost 8 bases and J lost 5 bases. Germline CDR1 and CDR2: WNHNN and SYGVQD (reference sequence). The CDR3 loop reads CASQADRGFHEQYF. DNA of the CDR3: TGCGCCAGCCAGGCCGACAGGGGGTTCCACGAGCAGTACTTC.

This sequence joins TRBV19 and TRBJ2-7, with 10 bases that match TRBD1. Germline CDR1 and CDR2: LNHDA and SQIVND (reference sequence). Losses at the gene ends were 0 bases for V and 3 bases for J; bases not matched to a gene: 2. CDR3 length: 15 amino acids. For the CDR3, the DNA is TGTGCCAGTAGTATAGACTGGACAGGGGGCTACGAGCAGTACTTC. This codes for CASSIDWTGGYEQYF.

This chain's CDR3 is CASLARAWTQYF. The DNA of the CDR3 is TGTGCCAGCCTGGCCAGGGCTTGGACCCAGTACTTC. The genes are TRBV27 and TRBJ2-5, with D possibly matching TRBD1 (5 bases). Looked up from germline, CDR1 is MNHEY and CDR2 is SMNVEV (reference sequence). CDR3 length equals 12 residues. The V gene lost 8 bases and the J gene lost 7 bases, with 14 bases spanning the gap.

This clone was counted only a few times. The rearrangement links TRBV5-1 to TRBJ1-1; TRBD1 might be the D (5 bases). CDR3 size: 15 residues. From germline, CDR1 is SGHRS and CDR2 YFSETQ. V lost 3 bases to trimming and J lost 4 bases, with 16 bases between them. CDR3 sequence reads: CASSSGLGDGTEAFF. The CDR3 DNA is TGCGCCAGCAGCTCCGGTTTAGGGGATGGCACTGAAGCTTTCTTT. Full variable domain (rest looked up from reference TRBV5-1 and TRBJ1-1): KAGVTQTPRYLIKTRGQQVTLSCSPISGHRSVSWYQQTPGQGLQFLFEYFSETQRNKGNFPGRFSGRQFSNSRSEMNVSTLELGDSALYLCASSSGLGDGTEAFFGQGTRLTVV.

The chain joins TRBV2 to TRBJ2-7; 9 bases agree with TRBD1. CDR1 is SNHLY and CDR2 is FYNNEI in the germline V gene. CDR3 length: 13 amino acids. The J segment lost 2 bases and the V segment lost 6 bases, leaving 2 bases of the junction unmatched. This chain's CDR3 is CASRGTGPYEQYF. The CDR3 coding sequence is TGTGCCAGCAGAGGGACAGGGCCCTACGAGCAGTACTTC.

The J gene is TRBJ2-3, the V gene TRBV18; 8 bases line up with TRBD1. The CDR3 extends over 14 amino acids. Germline assignment: CDR1 KGHSH and CDR2 LQKENI. V lost 2 bases, J lost 4 bases, and 2 bases stayed unmatched. CDR3 nucleotides: TGTGCCAGCTCACCAGTACAGGGGGCAGATACGCAGTATTTT. It specifies CASSPVQGADTQYF.

This clone was picked up a small number of times. This chain connects TRBV29-1 to TRBJ1-1; D is possibly TRBD1 (5 bases). Germline CDR1 is SQVTM and CDR2 is ANQGSEA. Trimming took 0 bases from V and 7 from J, leaving 15 bases between them. This CDR3 spans 14 amino acids. CDR3 amino acids: CSVEERGLTDEAFF. The CDR3 DNA follows: TGCAGCGTTGAAGAAAGGGGATTGACAGATGAAGCTTTCTTT.

J is TRBJ2-3 and V is TRBV30, with TRBD2 matching over 11 bases. In germline, CDR1 is GTSNPN, CDR2 SVGIG (reference sequence). There are 14 residues in the CDR3. For the CDR3, the DNA is TGTGCTTTGCTGGGACTAGCGGGCACAGATACGCAGTATTTT. This encodes CALLGLAGTDTQYF.

J is TRBJ2-3 and V is TRBV6-5; maybe TRBD2 (6 bases). The CDR3 consists of 15 residues. Germline CDR1 MNHEY, CDR2 SVGAGI. Deletions cut 6 bases from V and 2 bases from J, with 15 bases between. CDR3 loop: CASRSGLPITDTQYF. CDR3 sequence (DNA): TGTGCCAGCAGAAGCGGACTACCTATCACAGATACGCAGTATTTT.

The chain uses TRBV28 and TRBJ2-7; 10 positions match TRBD1. The germline CDR1 and CDR2 sequences are MDHEN and SYDVKM. J was trimmed by 0 bases and V by 6 bases; bases with no gene match: 5. CDR3 size: 15 residues. In nucleotides, the CDR3 is TGTGCCAGCAGACCGGGACAGGGGAGCTCCTACGAGCAGTACTTC. It encodes CASRPGQGSSYEQYF.

This clone has only a few counts. The chain has TRBV21-1 and TRBJ1-2. TRBV21-1 is shown as a pseudogene. The CDR3 has 16 residues. The CDR3 spells CASRLGTGDGNYGYTF. In nucleotides, the CDR3 is TGTGCCAGCAGGCTAGGTACGGGGGACGGGAACTATGGCTACACCTTC.